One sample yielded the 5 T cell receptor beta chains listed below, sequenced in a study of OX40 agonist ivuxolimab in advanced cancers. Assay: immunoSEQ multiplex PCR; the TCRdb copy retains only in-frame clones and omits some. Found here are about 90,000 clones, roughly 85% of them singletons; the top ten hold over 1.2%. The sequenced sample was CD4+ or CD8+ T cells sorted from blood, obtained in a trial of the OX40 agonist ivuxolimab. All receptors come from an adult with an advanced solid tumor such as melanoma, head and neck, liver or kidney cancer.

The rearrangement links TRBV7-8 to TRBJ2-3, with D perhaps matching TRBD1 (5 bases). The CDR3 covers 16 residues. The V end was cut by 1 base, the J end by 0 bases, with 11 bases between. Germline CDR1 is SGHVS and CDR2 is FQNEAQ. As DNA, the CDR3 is TGTGCCAGCAGCTTAGACAGGACCCCTAGCACAGATACGCAGTATTTT. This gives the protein CASSLDRTPSTDTQYF.

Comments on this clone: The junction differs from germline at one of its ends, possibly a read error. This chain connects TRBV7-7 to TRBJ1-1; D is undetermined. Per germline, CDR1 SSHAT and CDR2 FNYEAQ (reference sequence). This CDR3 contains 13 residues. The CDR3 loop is CASSSEVGTEAFF. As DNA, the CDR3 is TGTGCTAGCAGCTCCGAGGTCGGAACTGAAGCTTTCTTT.

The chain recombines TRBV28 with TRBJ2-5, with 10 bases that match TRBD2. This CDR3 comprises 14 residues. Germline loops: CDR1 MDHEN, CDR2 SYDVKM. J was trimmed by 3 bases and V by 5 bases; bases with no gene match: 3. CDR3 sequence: CASSIGTSEETQYF. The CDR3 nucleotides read TGTGCCAGCAGTATAGGGACTAGCGAAGAGACCCAGTACTTC.

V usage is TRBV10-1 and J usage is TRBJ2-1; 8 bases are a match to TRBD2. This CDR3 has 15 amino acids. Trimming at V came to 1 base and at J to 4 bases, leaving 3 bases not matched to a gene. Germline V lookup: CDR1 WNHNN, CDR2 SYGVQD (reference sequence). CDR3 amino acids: CASSELVAGYNEQFF. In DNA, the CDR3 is TGCGCCAGCAGTGAGTTGGTAGCGGGATACAATGAGCAGTTCTTC.

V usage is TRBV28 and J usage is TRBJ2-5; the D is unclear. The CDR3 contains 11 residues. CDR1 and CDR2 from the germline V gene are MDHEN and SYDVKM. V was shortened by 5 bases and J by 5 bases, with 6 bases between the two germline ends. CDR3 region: CASSLRETQYF. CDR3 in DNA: TGTGCCAGCAGTCTACGCGAGACCCAGTACTTC.